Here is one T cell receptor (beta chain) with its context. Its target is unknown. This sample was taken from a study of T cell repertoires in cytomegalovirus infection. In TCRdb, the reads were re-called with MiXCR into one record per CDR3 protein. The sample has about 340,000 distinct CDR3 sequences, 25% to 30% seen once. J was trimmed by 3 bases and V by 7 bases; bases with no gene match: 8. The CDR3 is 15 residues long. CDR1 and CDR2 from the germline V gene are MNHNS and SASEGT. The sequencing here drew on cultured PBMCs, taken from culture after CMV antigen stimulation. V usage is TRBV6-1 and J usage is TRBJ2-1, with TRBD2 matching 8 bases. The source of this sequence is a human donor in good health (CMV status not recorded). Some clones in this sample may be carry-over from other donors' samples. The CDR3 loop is CASTPALAGYNEQFF. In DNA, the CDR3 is TGTGCCAGCACCCCCGCGCTAGCGGGCTACAATGAGCAGTTCTTC.